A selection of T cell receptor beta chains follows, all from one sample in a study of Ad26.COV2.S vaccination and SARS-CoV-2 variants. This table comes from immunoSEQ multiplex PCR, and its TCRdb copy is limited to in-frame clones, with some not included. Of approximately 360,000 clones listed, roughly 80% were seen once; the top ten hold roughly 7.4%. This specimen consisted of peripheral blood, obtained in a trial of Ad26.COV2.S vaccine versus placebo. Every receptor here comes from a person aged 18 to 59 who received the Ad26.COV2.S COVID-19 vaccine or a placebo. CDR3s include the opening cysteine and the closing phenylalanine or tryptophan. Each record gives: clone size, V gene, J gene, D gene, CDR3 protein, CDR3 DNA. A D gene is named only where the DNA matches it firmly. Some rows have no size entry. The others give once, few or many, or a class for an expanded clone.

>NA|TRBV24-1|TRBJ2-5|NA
CATSVGQPQETQYF
TGTGCCACCAGTGTTGGTCAGCCTCAAGAGACCCAGTACTTC
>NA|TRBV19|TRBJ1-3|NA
CASSTLTSSGNTIYF
TGTGCCAGTAGTACCCTGACCTCCTCTGGAAACACCATATATTTT
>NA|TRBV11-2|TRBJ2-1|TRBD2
CASSRRGTSGSSTYNEQFF
TGTGCCAGCAGTCGACGCGGGACTAGCGGGAGTTCGACCTACAATGAGCAGTTCTTC
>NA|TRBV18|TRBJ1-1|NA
CASSPNQGNLNTEAFF
TGTGCCAGCTCACCTAACCAGGGGAATTTGAACACTGAAGCTTTCTTT
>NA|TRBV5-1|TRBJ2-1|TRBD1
CASSDTGGWRNEQFF
TGCGCCAGCAGCGATACAGGGGGTTGGAGGAATGAGCAGTTCTTC
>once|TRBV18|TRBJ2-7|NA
CASSTAGEQYF
TGTGCCAGCTCGACCGCGGGCGAGCAGTACTTC
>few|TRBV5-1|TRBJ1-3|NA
CASSQGGLGNTIYF
TGCGCCAGCAGCCAGGGAGGCCTTGGAAACACCATATATTTT
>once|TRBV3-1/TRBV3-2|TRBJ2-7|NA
CASSLSLTYEQYF
TGTGCCAGCAGCCTTTCCCTTACCTACGAGCAGTACTTC
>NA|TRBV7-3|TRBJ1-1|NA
CASSSRRETEAFF
TGTGCCAGCAGCTCCCGGCGGGAGACTGAAGCTTTCTTT
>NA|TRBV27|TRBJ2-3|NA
CASSPPRRGTDTQYF
TGTGCCAGCAGTCCCCCCCGGAGGGGAACAGATACGCAGTATTTT
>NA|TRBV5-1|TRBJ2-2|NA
CASSLEGTVTGELFF
TGCGCCAGCAGCTTGGAAGGGACGGTCACCGGGGAGCTGTTTTTT
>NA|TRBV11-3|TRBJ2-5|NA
CASSLDGADQETQYF
TGTGCCAGCAGCTTAGATGGGGCGGACCAAGAGACCCAGTACTTC
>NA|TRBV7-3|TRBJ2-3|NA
CASSLRRRGSTDTQYF
TGTGCCAGCAGCTTACGTCGGCGGGGTAGCACAGATACGCAGTATTTT
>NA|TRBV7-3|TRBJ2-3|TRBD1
CASSPGGDTQYF
TGTGCCAGCAGCCCAGGGGGAGATACGCAGTATTTT
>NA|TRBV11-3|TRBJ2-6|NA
CASSLAVRPSGANVLTF
TGTGCCAGCAGCTTGGCGGTACGCCCCTCTGGGGCCAACGTCCTGACTTTC
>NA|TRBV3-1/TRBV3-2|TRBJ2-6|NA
CASSQRGNGANVLTF
TGTGCCAGCAGCCAACGGGGGAATGGGGCCAACGTCCTGACTTTC
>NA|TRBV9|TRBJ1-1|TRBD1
CASSVQGEWGTEAFF
TGTGCCAGCAGCGTTCAGGGGGAGTGGGGCACTGAAGCTTTCTTT
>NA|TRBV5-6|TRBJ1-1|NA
CAGFGSGDTEAFF
TGTGCCGGGTTCGGGTCGGGAGACACTGAAGCTTTCTTT
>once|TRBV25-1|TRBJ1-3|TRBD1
CASSTGVGNTIYF
TGTGCCAGCAGTACAGGGGTTGGAAACACCATATATTTT
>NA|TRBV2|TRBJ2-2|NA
CASTFIRGFTGELFF
TGTGCCAGCACTTTCATACGGGGCTTCACCGGGGAGCTGTTTTTT
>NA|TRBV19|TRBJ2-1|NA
CASSIGGNEQFF
TGTGCCAGTAGTATAGGGGGGAATGAGCAGTTCTTC
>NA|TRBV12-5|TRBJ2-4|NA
CASGLGVLAKNIQYF
TGTGCTAGTGGTTTGGGGGTTCTAGCCAAAAACATTCAGTACTTC
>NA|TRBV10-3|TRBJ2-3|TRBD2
CAISELAGGSTDTQYF
TGTGCCATCAGTGAGTTAGCGGGAGGCAGCACAGATACGCAGTATTTT
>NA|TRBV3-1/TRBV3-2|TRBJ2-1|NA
CASSHYSARVNNEQFF
TGTGCCAGCAGCCACTATTCGGCCAGGGTGAACAATGAGCAGTTCTTC
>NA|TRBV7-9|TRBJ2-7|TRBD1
CASSFLQDRGEHEQYF
TGTGCCAGCAGCTTTCTTCAGGACAGGGGAGAGCACGAGCAGTACTTC
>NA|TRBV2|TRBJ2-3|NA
CASSSRRDPWGDTQYF
TGTGCCAGCAGTTCTCGCCGGGACCCTTGGGGGGATACGCAGTATTTT
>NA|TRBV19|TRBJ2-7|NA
CASSPLRDLQYEQYF
TGTGCCAGTAGTCCACTCCGGGACTTGCAATACGAGCAGTACTTC
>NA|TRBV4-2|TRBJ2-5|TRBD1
CASSQDTGGPQETQYF
TGTGCCAGCAGCCAAGATACAGGGGGGCCCCAAGAGACCCAGTACTTC
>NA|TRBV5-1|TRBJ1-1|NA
CASSLFTENTEAFF
TGCGCCAGCAGCCTTTTTACAGAGAACACTGAAGCTTTCTTT
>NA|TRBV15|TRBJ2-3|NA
CATSRDDFTDTQYF
TGTGCCACCAGCAGAGATGACTTCACAGATACGCAGTATTTT
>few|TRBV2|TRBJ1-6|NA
CASRLALNSPLHF
TGTGCCAGCAGATTAGCCCTAAATTCACCCCTCCACTTT
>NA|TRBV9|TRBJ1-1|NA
CASSVDPIAVGEAFF
TGTGCCAGCAGCGTAGATCCTATCGCGGTCGGTGAAGCTTTCTTT
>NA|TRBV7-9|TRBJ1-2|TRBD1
CASSPGGSNYGYTF
TGTGCCAGCAGCCCAGGGGGGTCTAACTATGGCTACACCTTC
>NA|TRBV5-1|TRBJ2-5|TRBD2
CASSLASREAQYF
TGCGCCAGCAGCTTGGCCAGCCGGGAGGCCCAGTACTTC
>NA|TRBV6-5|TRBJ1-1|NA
CASSYSPQGNTEAFF
TGTGCCAGCAGTTACTCGCCGCAGGGGAACACTGAAGCTTTCTTT
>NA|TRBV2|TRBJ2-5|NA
CASSTQGRETQYF
TGTGCCAGCAGTACACAGGGTCGGGAGACCCAGTACTTC